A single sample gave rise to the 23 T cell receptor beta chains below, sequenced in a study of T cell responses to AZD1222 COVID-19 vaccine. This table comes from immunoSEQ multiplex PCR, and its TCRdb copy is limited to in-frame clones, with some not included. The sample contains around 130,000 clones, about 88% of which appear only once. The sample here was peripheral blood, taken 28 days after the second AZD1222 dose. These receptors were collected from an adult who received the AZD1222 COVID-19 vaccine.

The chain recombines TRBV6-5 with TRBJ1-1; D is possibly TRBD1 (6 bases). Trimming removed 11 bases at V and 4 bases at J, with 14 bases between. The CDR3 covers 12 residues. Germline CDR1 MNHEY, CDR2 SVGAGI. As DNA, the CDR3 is TGTGCCGGGGCGGGGGGCGGCACTGAAGCTTTCTTT. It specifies CAGAGGGTEAFF.

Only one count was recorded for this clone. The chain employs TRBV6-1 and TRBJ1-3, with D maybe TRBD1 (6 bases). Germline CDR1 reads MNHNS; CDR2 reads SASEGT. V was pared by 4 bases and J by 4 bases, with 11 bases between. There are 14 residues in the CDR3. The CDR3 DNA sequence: TGTGCCAGCAGTGCAAGGGGGGACGGAAACACCATATATTTT. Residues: CASSARGDGNTIYF.

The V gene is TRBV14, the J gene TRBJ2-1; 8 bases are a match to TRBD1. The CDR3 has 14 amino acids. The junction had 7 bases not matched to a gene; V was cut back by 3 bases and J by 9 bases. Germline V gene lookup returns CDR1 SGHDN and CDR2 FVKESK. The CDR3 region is CASSQEQGEGEQFF. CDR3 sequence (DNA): TGTGCCAGCAGCCAGGAACAGGGGGAAGGTGAGCAGTTCTTC. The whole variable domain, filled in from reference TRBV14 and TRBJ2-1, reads EAGVTQFPSHSVIEKGQTVTLRCDPISGHDNLYWYRRVMGKEIKFLLHFVKESKQDESGMPNNRFLAERTGGTYSTLKVQPAELEDSGVYFCASSQEQGEGEQFFGPGTRLTVL.

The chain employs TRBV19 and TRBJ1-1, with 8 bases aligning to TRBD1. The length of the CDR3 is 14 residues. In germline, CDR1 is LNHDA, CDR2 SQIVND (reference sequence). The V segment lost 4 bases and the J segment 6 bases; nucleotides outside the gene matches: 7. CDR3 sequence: CASSTDRGSSEAFF. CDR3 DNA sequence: TGTGCCAGTAGTACAGACAGGGGTTCATCTGAAGCTTTCTTT.

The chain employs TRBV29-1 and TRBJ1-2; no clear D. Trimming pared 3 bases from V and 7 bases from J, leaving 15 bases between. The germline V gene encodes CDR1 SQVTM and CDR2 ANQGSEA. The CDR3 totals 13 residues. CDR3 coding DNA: TGCAGCGTTGAGCCCCCGGGCCGGGTTGGCTACACCTTC. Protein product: CSVEPPGRVGYTF.

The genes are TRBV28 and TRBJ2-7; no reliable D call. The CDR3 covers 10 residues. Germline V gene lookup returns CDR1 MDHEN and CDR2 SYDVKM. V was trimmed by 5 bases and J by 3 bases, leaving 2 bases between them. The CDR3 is CASSNYEQYF. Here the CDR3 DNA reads TGTGCCAGCAGTAACTACGAGCAGTACTTC.

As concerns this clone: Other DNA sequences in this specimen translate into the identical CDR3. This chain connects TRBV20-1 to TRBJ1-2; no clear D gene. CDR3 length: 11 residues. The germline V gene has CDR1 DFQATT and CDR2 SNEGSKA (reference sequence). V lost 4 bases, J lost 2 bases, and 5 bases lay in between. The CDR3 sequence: CSATPNYGYTF. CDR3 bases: TGCAGTGCTACACCCAACTATGGCTACACCTTC.

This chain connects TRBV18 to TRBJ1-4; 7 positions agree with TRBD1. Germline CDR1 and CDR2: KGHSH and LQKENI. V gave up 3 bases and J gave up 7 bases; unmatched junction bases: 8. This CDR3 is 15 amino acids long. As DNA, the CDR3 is TGTGCCAGCTCACCGACCAGGGGGGTAGGTGAAAAACTGTTTTTT. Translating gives CASSPTRGVGEKLFF.

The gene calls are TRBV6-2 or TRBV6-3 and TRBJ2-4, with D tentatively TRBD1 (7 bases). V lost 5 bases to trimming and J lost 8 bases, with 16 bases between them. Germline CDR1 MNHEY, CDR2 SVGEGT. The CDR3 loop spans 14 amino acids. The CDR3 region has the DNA TGTGCCAGCAGTGACAGGGACTTTAGAGACATTCAGTACTTC. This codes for CASSDRDFRDIQYF.

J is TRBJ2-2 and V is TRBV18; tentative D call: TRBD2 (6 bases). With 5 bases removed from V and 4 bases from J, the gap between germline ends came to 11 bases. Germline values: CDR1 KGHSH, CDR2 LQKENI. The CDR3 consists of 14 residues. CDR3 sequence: CASSSGDFTGELFF. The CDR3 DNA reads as TGTGCCAGCTCATCTGGGGACTTCACCGGGGAGCTGTTTTTT.

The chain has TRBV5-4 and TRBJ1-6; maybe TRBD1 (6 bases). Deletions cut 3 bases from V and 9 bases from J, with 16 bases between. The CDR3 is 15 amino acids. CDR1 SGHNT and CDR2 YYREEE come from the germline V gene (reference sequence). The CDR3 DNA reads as TGTGCCAGCAGCTCGGCGGACAGTCGGAGTTCACCCCTCCACTTT. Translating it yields CASSSADSRSSPLHF. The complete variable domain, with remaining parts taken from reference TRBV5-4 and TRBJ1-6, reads ETGVTQSPTHLIKTRGQQVTLRCSSQSGHNTVSWYQQALGQGPQFIFQYYREEENGRGNFPPRFSGLQFPNYSSELNVNALELDDSALYLCASSSADSRSSPLHFGNGTRLTVT.

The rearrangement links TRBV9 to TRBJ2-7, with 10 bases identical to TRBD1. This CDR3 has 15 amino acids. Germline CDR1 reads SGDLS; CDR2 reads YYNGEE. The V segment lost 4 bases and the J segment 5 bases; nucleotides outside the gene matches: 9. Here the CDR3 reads CASSPSGQGVNEQYF. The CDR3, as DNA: TGTGCCAGCAGCCCCTCCGGACAGGGGGTCAACGAGCAGTACTTC.

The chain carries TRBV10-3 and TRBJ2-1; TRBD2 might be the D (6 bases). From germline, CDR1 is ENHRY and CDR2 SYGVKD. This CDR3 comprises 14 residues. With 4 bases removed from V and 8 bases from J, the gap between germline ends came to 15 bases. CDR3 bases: TGTGCCATCAGTGGCCGGGGGACGGGCGATGAGCAGTTCTTC. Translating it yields CAISGRGTGDEQFF.

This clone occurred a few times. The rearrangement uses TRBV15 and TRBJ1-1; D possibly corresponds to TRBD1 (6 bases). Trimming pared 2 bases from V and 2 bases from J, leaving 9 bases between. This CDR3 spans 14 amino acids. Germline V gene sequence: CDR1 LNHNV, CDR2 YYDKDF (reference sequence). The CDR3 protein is CATSRQGINTEAFF. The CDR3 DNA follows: TGTGCCACCAGCAGACAGGGGATAAACACTGAAGCTTTCTTT.

Here the CDR3 reads CASSPTPQYYNSPLHF. The CDR3 coding sequence is TGTGCCAGCAGCCCTACCCCCCAATACTATAATTCACCCCTCCACTTT. The V gene is TRBV9, the J gene TRBJ1-6; no firm D call. Germline V lookup: CDR1 SGDLS, CDR2 YYNGEE. Trimming cost V 4 bases and J 3 bases, with 14 bases left between them. CDR3 length: 16 amino acids.

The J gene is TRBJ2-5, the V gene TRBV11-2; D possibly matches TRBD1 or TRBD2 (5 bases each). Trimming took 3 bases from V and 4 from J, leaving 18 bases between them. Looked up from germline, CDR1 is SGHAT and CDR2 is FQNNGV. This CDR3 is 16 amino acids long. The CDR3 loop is CASSLTGRSGLETQYF. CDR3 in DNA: TGTGCCAGCAGCTTGACCGGACGGTCGGGGCTAGAGACCCAGTACTTC.

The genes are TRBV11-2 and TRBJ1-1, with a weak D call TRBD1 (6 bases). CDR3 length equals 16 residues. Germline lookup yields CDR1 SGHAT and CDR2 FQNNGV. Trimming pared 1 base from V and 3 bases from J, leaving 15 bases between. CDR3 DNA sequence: TGTGCCAGCAGCTTAGCCCCCGGGGGGCCGGACACTGAAGCTTTCTTT. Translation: CASSLAPGGPDTEAFF. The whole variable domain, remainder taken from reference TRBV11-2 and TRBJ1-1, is EAGVAQSPRYKIIEKRQSVAFWCNPISGHATLYWYQQILGQGPKLLIQFQNNGVVDDSQLPKDRFSAERLKGVDSTLKIQPAKLEDSAVYLCASSLAPGGPDTEAFFGQGTRLTVV.

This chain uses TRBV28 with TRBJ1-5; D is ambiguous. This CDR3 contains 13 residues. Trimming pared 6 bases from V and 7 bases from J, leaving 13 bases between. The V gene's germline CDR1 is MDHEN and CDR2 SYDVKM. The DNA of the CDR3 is TGTGCCAGCAGAACGAGCGGGTCGCAGCCCCAGCATTTT. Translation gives CASRTSGSQPQHF. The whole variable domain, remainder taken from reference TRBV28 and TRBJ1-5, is DVKVTQSSRYLVKRTGEKVFLECVQDMDHENMFWYRQDPGLGLRLIYFSYDVKMKEKGDIPEGYSVSREKKERFSLILESASTNQTSMYLCASRTSGSQPQHFGDGTRLSIL.

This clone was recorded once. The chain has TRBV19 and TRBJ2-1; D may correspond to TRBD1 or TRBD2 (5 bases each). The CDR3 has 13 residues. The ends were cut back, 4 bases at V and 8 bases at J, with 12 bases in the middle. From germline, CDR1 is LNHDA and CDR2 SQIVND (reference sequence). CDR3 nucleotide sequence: TGTGCCAGTAGTACCTCGGGGCCCGATGAGCAGTTCTTC. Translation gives CASSTSGPDEQFF.

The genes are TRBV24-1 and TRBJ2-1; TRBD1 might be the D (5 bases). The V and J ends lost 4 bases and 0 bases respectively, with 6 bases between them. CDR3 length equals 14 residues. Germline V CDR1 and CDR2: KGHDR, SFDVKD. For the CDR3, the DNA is TGTGCCACCAGTGAAGGGGTCTCCTACAATGAGCAGTTCTTC. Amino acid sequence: CATSEGVSYNEQFF.

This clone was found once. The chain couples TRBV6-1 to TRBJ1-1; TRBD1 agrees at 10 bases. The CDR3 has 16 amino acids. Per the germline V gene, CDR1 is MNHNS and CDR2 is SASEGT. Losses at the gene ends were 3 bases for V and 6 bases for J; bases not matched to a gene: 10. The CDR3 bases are TGTGCCAGCAGTGATCTTGACAGGGGGCTTTACCCTGAAGCTTTCTTT. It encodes CASSDLDRGLYPEAFF.

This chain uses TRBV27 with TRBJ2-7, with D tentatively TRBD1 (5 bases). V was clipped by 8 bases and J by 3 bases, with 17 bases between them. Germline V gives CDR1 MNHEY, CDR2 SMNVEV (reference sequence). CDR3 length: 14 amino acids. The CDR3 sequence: CASRGHGRNYEQYF. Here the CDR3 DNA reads TGTGCCAGCCGTGGACATGGGCGAAACTACGAGCAGTACTTC.

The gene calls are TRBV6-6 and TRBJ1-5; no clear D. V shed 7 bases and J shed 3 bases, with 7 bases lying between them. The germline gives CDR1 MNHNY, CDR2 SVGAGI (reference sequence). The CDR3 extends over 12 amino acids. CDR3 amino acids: CASKGFNQPQHF. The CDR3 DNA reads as TGTGCCAGCAAGGGTTTCAATCAGCCCCAGCATTTT.